This TCR beta chain was retrieved from a study of CD8+ T cells in alopecia areata. The CDR3 is made up of 16 amino acids. The germline CDR1 and CDR2 sequences are PRHDT and FYEKMQ (reference sequence). V was cut by 0 bases and J by 4 bases, with 13 bases left in between. Treatment defined: oral pan-JAK inhibitor, 5-10 mg twice daily. Extracted from the samples, RNA was reverse transcribed into cDNA to serve as the sequencing template. Profiled with immunoSEQ multiplex PCR; TCRdb holds only in-frame clones, not every one. The sample includes 100,000 or so clones, around 60% of them seen just once. The material sequenced was CD8+ T cells sorted from blood, taken between weeks 55 and 70, from a patient treated with tofacitinib. The chain carries TRBV13 and TRBJ2-4; a weak D match, TRBD1 (7 bases). The clonotype comes from a human donor with alopecia areata. The CDR3 DNA reads as TGTGCCAGCAGCTTAGGCCCGACAGGGACTAAAAACATTCAGTACTTC. This translates into CASSLGPTGTKNIQYF.